This is a list of T cell receptor beta chains from one sample in a study of long-term antiretroviral therapy in people with HIV. Repertoires were generated with immunoSEQ multiplex PCR, while TCRdb's copy carries only in-frame clones and drops some. The sample has over 15,000 clones, more than 70% seen once; the top ten hold roughly 4.7%. The starting material was unsorted PBMCs, obtained 0.1 years before starting antiretroviral therapy. The receptors were gathered from a man between 18 and 35 years old with HIV. The conserved cysteine and the conserved F or W are not part of the CDR3 here. Each record gives: J gene, V gene, CDR3 protein.

J gene: TRBJ2-5; V gene: TRBV20-1; CDR3 protein: SATQETQY
J gene: TRBJ1-1; V gene: TRBV4-2; CDR3 protein: ASSPRDYNTEAF
J gene: TRBJ1-1; V gene: TRBV11-2; CDR3 protein: ASSPVRANTEAF
J gene: TRBJ1-5; V gene: TRBV27; CDR3 protein: ASSPRALWQPQH
J gene: TRBJ1-1; V gene: TRBV5-1; CDR3 protein: ASSHGQGVGTEAF
J gene: TRBJ2-1; V gene: TRBV7-2; CDR3 protein: ASSVVFGGPLYNEQF
J gene: TRBJ1-4; V gene: TRBV18; CDR3 protein: ASVRTVGEKLF
J gene: TRBJ2-2; V gene: TRBV28; CDR3 protein: ASRPSGRAKTGELF
J gene: TRBJ2-7; V gene: TRBV7-9; CDR3 protein: ASSLVPGQGFDEQY
J gene: TRBJ2-3; V gene: TRBV7-3; CDR3 protein: ASSFAGAWVDTQY
J gene: TRBJ1-2; V gene: TRBV11-2; CDR3 protein: ASRHYEGQHT
J gene: TRBJ2-5; V gene: TRBV27; CDR3 protein: ASSSSRETQY
J gene: TRBJ2-7; V gene: TRBV4-3; CDR3 protein: ASSRGGTSGYEQY
J gene: TRBJ2-5; V gene: TRBV7-6; CDR3 protein: ASSRAGQETQY
J gene: TRBJ1-5; V gene: TRBV5-1; CDR3 protein: ASSYEGSNQPQH
J gene: TRBJ1-2; V gene: TRBV5-1; CDR3 protein: ASSPGTGNYGYT
J gene: TRBJ2-7; V gene: TRBV19; CDR3 protein: ASSIEGSLEQY
J gene: TRBJ1-4; V gene: TRBV7-3; CDR3 protein: ASSLDYNEKLF
J gene: TRBJ1-1; V gene: TRBV4-3; CDR3 protein: ASRKGGGNTEAF
J gene: TRBJ1-6; V gene: TRBV7-2; CDR3 protein: ATSRQGTNSPLH
J gene: TRBJ2-1; V gene: TRBV7-3; CDR3 protein: ASSHGTSGDSSYNEQF
J gene: TRBJ2-7; V gene: TRBV6-5; CDR3 protein: ASSYGTGLREY
J gene: TRBJ1-6; V gene: TRBV28; CDR3 protein: ASSFLRSPLH
J gene: TRBJ1-3; V gene: TRBV6-5; CDR3 protein: ASSYYRGVAGNTIY
J gene: TRBJ1-6; V gene: TRBV27; CDR3 protein: ASRKQVSYNSPLH
J gene: TRBJ2-3; V gene: TRBV5-1; CDR3 protein: ASSLGNRENTQY
J gene: TRBJ1-2; V gene: TRBV5-1; CDR3 protein: ASSLVIEAGNYGYT
J gene: TRBJ2-3; V gene: TRBV7-2; CDR3 protein: ASRWVAGSSTDTQY
J gene: TRBJ1-1; V gene: TRBV7-6; CDR3 protein: ASSPRGNTEAF
J gene: TRBJ1-3; V gene: TRBV7-9; CDR3 protein: ASSSVVSSGNTIY
J gene: TRBJ1-1; V gene: TRBV11-2; CDR3 protein: ASSLLGQVGSTEAF
J gene: TRBJ1-2; V gene: TRBV28; CDR3 protein: ASSLGTGRNYGYT
J gene: TRBJ2-1; V gene: TRBV18; CDR3 protein: ASSPLVTGLAGDDEQF
J gene: TRBJ2-7; V gene: TRBV27; CDR3 protein: ASKRGPTYEQY
J gene: TRBJ1-3; V gene: TRBV7-6; CDR3 protein: ASRGRDAKLSGNTIY
J gene: TRBJ2-7; V gene: TRBV7-2; CDR3 protein: ASSLRSSGRAYEQY
J gene: TRBJ2-1; V gene: TRBV6-6; CDR3 protein: ASSRLAGLENNEQF
J gene: TRBJ1-4; V gene: TRBV5-1; CDR3 protein: ASSPGTGVRKLF
J gene: TRBJ1-5; V gene: TRBV2; CDR3 protein: ATYSGTGDQPQH
J gene: TRBJ2-2; V gene: TRBV7-3; CDR3 protein: ASSASGTGSGELF
J gene: TRBJ2-7; V gene: TRBV2; CDR3 protein: ASRRAGHDSEQY
J gene: TRBJ2-2; V gene: TRBV5-4; CDR3 protein: ASSLGLAGGWGELF
J gene: TRBJ1-1; V gene: TRBV19; CDR3 protein: ASSMGGRSKLNTEAF
J gene: TRBJ2-3; V gene: TRBV5-4; CDR3 protein: ASRGGSTDTQY